The clone carrying this T cell receptor beta chain turned up a few times. Its specificity is unknown. TCRdb passed the RT-PCR reads through MiXCR, listing each CDR3 protein once. The table lists around 760,000 distinct CDR3 sequences, 14% of them singletons, with around 7.3% in the top ten. V lost 0 bases and J lost 0, with 12 bases in between. The CDR3 loop spans 17 amino acids. CDR1 and CDR2 (germline): LGHDT, YNNKEL (reference sequence). These data come from a study of response to subunit inactivated influenza vaccine. The study, taken as a whole, reports: Few new T cells, the authors suggested, are recruited by each seasonal influenza vaccination.

The specimen comprised PBMCs from blood, sampled 14 days before vaccination. This sequence joins TRBV3-1 and TRBJ2-4; D may match TRBD1 or TRBD2 (5 bases each). The sequence derives from a man aged 45-65 years who received an inactivated influenza vaccine. The DNA of the CDR3 is TGTGCCAGCAGCCAAGATACGGGGACCCTAGCCAAAAACATTCAGTACTTC. This codes for CASSQDTGTLAKNIQYF.